What follows is one T cell receptor beta chain and its context. Only in-frame clones appear in the TCRdb table, and some are missing; sequencing was by immunoSEQ multiplex PCR. This table has fewer than 7,000 clones, more than 85% appearing once. This record comes from a study of lymphopenia after photon versus proton radiotherapy. Germline lookup yields CDR1 LGHNA and CDR2 YNFKEQ. This CDR3 is built from 14 residues. V dropped 6 bases and J dropped 0 bases, with 12 bases sitting between them. This specimen was peripheral blood, taken from a patient treated with photon-based radiotherapy. The sequence was obtained from a man in his 60s with cholangiocarcinoma. V and J are TRBV4-2 and TRBJ2-7; tentatively, D is TRBD2 (6 bases). CDR3 in amino acids: CASSRDSTSYEQYF. CDR3 bases: TGTGCCAGCAGTCGGGACTCGACCTCCTACGAGCAGTACTTC.